This T cell receptor beta chain was recovered during a study of human T cells and chemical hapten exposure. Study-level information: For sensitization, 2% DPC was applied to a 2 cm by 2 cm patch of upper inner arm skin. Predominantly women, the patients had alopecia areata, totalis or universalis.

The trim removed 7 bases at V and 9 bases at J, leaving 11 bases unmatched. This CDR3 has 14 amino acids. Germline lookup yields CDR1 SGHTA and CDR2 FQGNSA. This sample's time point: patch test 2, 6 weeks after DPC sensitization. Treatment given: therapeutic diphenylcyclopropenone sensitization with weekly scalp DPC. Blood collection happened ahead of applying each patch test. RNA extraction used unfractionated whole blood as the source of total RNA. This clonotype showed up many times. MiXCR was run by TCRdb on the RACE reads, yielding one entry per CDR3 protein. This table has about 84,000 distinct CDR3 sequences, about 10% appearing once.

The chain has TRBV7-2 and TRBJ2-1; 8 bases align to TRBD2. This TCR derives from a woman aged 50 to 60 with alopecia areata. Some clones in this sample may be carry-over from other donors' samples. Sequencing used whole blood, obtained in connection with sensitization to the hapten diphenylcyclopropenone (DPC). The CDR3 region has the DNA TGTGCCAGCAAAGAAGCGGGAGAGTGGGGTGAGCAGTTCTTC. Protein sequence: CASKEAGEWGEQFF.